What follows are 24 T cell receptor beta chains derived from one specimen sequenced in a study of long-term antiretroviral therapy in people with HIV. The authors ran the immunoSEQ assay, v3.0, at survey level. Repertoires were generated with immunoSEQ multiplex PCR, while TCRdb's copy carries only in-frame clones and drops some. This sample has about 20,000 clones, with roughly four fifths found just once. The material sequenced was unsorted PBMCs, taken nearly 2.6 years before starting antiretroviral therapy. These receptors all stem from a woman in her forties or fifties with HIV.

V and J are TRBV5-1 and TRBJ2-5; D may match TRBD1 or TRBD2 (6 bases each). This CDR3 spans 17 amino acids. Germline V gene lookup returns CDR1 SGHRS and CDR2 YFSETQ. V was clipped by 0 bases and J by 6 bases, with 21 bases between them. The CDR3 coding sequence is TGCGCCAGCAGCTTGGTTGGGGTTGGGGGGCCTGAGAAGACCCAGTACTTC. As protein: CASSLVGVGGPEKTQYF.

The sample holds one count of this clone. V is TRBV6-1 and J is TRBJ2-7; D is perhaps TRBD1 (6 bases). Germline loops: CDR1 MNHNS, CDR2 SASEGT. V was clipped by 2 bases and J by 3 bases, with 20 bases between them. CDR3 length: 17 amino acids. The CDR3 nucleotides read TGTGCCAGCAGTGAATTCTTCCGGGACAACGGAATCTACGAGCAGTACGTC. This translates into CASSEFFRDNGIYEQYV.

V is TRBV2 and J is TRBJ2-7, with TRBD1 matching 9 bases. Germline V gene lookup returns CDR1 SNHLY and CDR2 FYNNEI. The CDR3 sequence is 13 residues long. The V and J ends lost 5 bases and 3 bases, in that order; junction bases with no gene match: 2. Written as DNA, the CDR3 is TGTGCCAGCAGTTGGGACAGGGACTACGAGCAGTACGTC. Translated: CASSWDRDYEQYV.

This sequence joins TRBV7-9 and TRBJ2-1; maybe TRBD2 (5 bases). Trimming pared 6 bases from V and 6 bases from J, leaving 9 bases between. Germline CDR1 reads SEHNR; CDR2 reads FQNEAQ (reference sequence). This CDR3 has 12 amino acids. CDR3 nucleotide sequence: TGTGCCAGCAGATACACTAGCAATGAGCAGTTCTTC. Translated, it gives CASRYTSNEQFF.

The CDR3 reads CASSSTRGREAFF. The CDR3 coding sequence is TGTGCCAGCAGTTCTACACGGGGGAGAGAAGCTTTCTTT. The V gene is TRBV6-5, the J gene TRBJ1-1; tentatively, D is TRBD1 (5 bases). CDR3 size: 13 residues. CDR1 MNHEY and CDR2 SVGAGI come from the germline V gene. With 4 bases removed from V and 8 bases from J, the gap between germline ends came to 14 bases.

The chain carries TRBV7-3 and TRBJ2-1; TRBD1 is a possible D gene (6 bases). Germline V gives CDR1 SGHTA, CDR2 FQGTGA. The CDR3 has 14 amino acids. Trimming left V 5 bases short and J 5 bases short, with 13 bases between. CDR3 DNA: TGTGCCAGCAGCCTTATGGGGGCTCACAATGAGCAGTTCTTC. Translation: CASSLMGAHNEQFF.

The chain combines TRBV7-8 with TRBJ2-7, with D unresolved. The CDR3 sequence is 13 residues long. The germline V gene encodes CDR1 SGHVS and CDR2 FQNEAQ. Trimming removed 1 base at V and 5 bases at J, with 9 bases between. The DNA of the CDR3 is TGTGCCAGCAGCTTAGTTAGGCAGGACGAGCAGTACTTC. Translation gives CASSLVRQDEQYF.

This chain links TRBV5-1 with TRBJ1-1, with 9 bases aligning to TRBD1. The CDR3 has 14 residues. Unmatched junction bases numbered 8, after V lost 6 bases and J lost 5 bases. The germline gives CDR1 SGHRS, CDR2 YFSETQ. The DNA for the CDR3 is TGCGCCAGCAAGCCCGGGACAGGGTCGACTGAAGCTTTCTTT. Its translation is CASKPGTGSTEAFF.

This rearrangement joins TRBV6-1 to TRBJ2-5; D remains ambiguous. V was pared by 6 bases and J by 1 base, with 15 bases between. Looked up from germline, CDR1 is MNHNS and CDR2 is SASEGT. CDR3 length equals 15 residues. The CDR3 nucleotides are TGTGCCAGCAGGAGTGGTGCACACAGCCAAGAGACCCAGTACTTC. This translates into CASRSGAHSQETQYF.

V usage is TRBV11-2 and J usage is TRBJ2-3; 8 bases line up with TRBD2. The CDR3 is 17 amino acids. Germline CDR1 is SGHAT and CDR2 is FQNNGV. V lost 1 base to trimming and J lost 0 bases; unmatched junction nucleotides: 6. CDR3 nucleotide sequence: TGTGCCAGCAGCTTAGGATATAGCGGGGTTAGCACAGATACGCAGTATTTT. This gives the protein CASSLGYSGVSTDTQYF.

The chain links TRBV6-1 to TRBJ1-5; 9 positions match TRBD1. V lost 7 bases, J lost 4 bases, and 2 bases stayed unmatched. The CDR3 is made up of 13 amino acids. The germline V gene has CDR1 MNHNS and CDR2 SASEGT. The CDR3 is CASTGTGNQPQHF. CDR3 coding DNA: TGTGCCAGCACCGGGACAGGGAATCAGCCCCAGCATTTT.

The chain has TRBV4-1 and TRBJ2-2, with TRBD1 matching 8 bases. This CDR3 has 14 residues. Germline V CDR1 and CDR2: MGHRA, YSYEKL. The J segment lost 7 bases and the V segment lost 6 bases, leaving 7 bases of the junction unmatched. The CDR3 nucleotides read TGCGCCAGCAGAACACAGGGGGATGGCGGGGAGCTGTTTTTT. This gives the protein CASRTQGDGGELFF.

A single count supports this clone. The V gene is TRBV4-2, the J gene TRBJ1-1, with D maybe TRBD1 (6 bases). Germline assignment: CDR1 LGHNA and CDR2 YNFKEQ. Trimming took 1 base from V and 0 from J, leaving 12 bases between them. This CDR3 has 16 amino acids. The CDR3 DNA is TGTGCCAGCAGCCAAGTGACAGGTACAATGAACACTGAAGCTTTCTTT. The encoded protein is CASSQVTGTMNTEAFF.

This clone showed up just a few times. CDR3 DNA sequence: TGTGCCAGCAGACCGGGACAGGGGGCGTACGAGCAGTACTTC. Protein product: CASRPGQGAYEQYF. The chain employs TRBV5-8 and TRBJ2-7; 12 nucleotides agree with TRBD1. From germline, CDR1 is SGHTS and CDR2 YDEGEE. CDR3 length equals 14 residues. V shed 5 bases and J 4 bases; nucleotides not matched to a gene: 4. The full variable domain, with the rest looked up from reference TRBV5-8 and TRBJ2-7, is EAGVTQSPTHLIKTRGQQATLRCSPISGHTSVYWYQQALGLGLQFLLWYDEGEERNRGNFPPRFSGRQFPNYSSELNVNALELEDSALYLCASRPGQGAYEQYFGPGTRLTVT.

J is TRBJ2-5 and V is TRBV5-6; D might be TRBD2 (5 bases). The V gene lost 4 bases and the J gene lost 0 bases, with 7 bases spanning the gap. The CDR3 runs to 13 residues. Looked up from germline, CDR1 is SGHDT and CDR2 is YYEEEE. The CDR3 DNA reads as TGTGCCAGCAGCCTGGACTACCAAGAGACCCAGTACTTC. It is translated as CASSLDYQETQYF.

This sequence joins TRBV6-6 and TRBJ1-3, with no clear D. This CDR3 comprises 12 residues. Germline assignment: CDR1 MNHNY and CDR2 SVGAGI (reference sequence). V shed 6 bases and J shed 5 bases, with 8 bases lying between them. The CDR3 bases are TGTGCCAGCAGCTCAGTCCGAAACACCATATATTTT. Translated, it gives CASSSVRNTIYF.

The chain joins TRBV2 to TRBJ1-2; 9 bases are shared with TRBD1. The germline CDR1 and CDR2 sequences are SNHLY and FYNNEI. The length of the CDR3 is 15 residues. J gave up 8 bases and V 4 bases, and 11 bases lay outside the gene matches. The CDR3 nucleotides read TGTGCCAGCAGTGTTTCGGGACAGGGCTTCAACGGCTACACCTTC. Protein sequence: CASSVSGQGFNGYTF.

The V and J genes are TRBV7-9 and TRBJ1-3; the D is unclear. The germline gives CDR1 SEHNR, CDR2 FQNEAQ (reference sequence). The CDR3 consists of 16 residues. With 5 bases removed from V and 1 base from J, the gap between germline ends came to 15 bases. The CDR3 reads CASSMGILSSGNTIYF. The CDR3 bases are TGTGCCAGCAGCATGGGTATCCTGTCGTCTGGAAACACCATATATTTT. Variable domain in full (rest from reference TRBV7-9 and TRBJ1-3): DTGVSQNPRHKITKRGQNVTFRCDPISEHNRLYWYRQTLGQGPEFLTYFQNEAQLEKSRLLSDRFSAERPKGSFSTLEIQRTEQGDSAMYLCASSMGILSSGNTIYFGEGSWLTVV.

The J gene is TRBJ1-4, the V gene TRBV6-5; weak D call: TRBD1 (6 bases). The CDR3 has 14 residues. Germline V CDR1 and CDR2: MNHEY, SVGAGI. Between the trimmed V and J ends, which lost 5 bases and 8 bases, there was a span of 15 bases. This chain's CDR3 is CASSKLGAAEKLFF. DNA of the CDR3: TGTGCCAGCAGTAAACTGGGGGCAGCCGAAAAACTGTTTTTT.

The chain has TRBV5-5 and TRBJ2-3; no reliable D call. In germline, CDR1 is SGHKS, CDR2 YYEKEE (reference sequence). The V gene lost 0 bases and the J gene lost 5 bases, with 4 bases spanning the gap. This CDR3 is built from 12 residues. The CDR3 bases are TGTGCCAGCAGCTTGGAGAGAGATACGCAGTATTTT. Protein product: CASSLERDTQYF.

The table lists this clone with a few counts. The chain carries TRBV11-3 and TRBJ1-6, with D hard to call. Trimming cost V 1 base and J 7 bases, with 5 bases left between them. The length of the CDR3 is 13 residues. Germline values: CDR1 SGHNT, CDR2 YENEEA. The CDR3 nucleotides read TGTGCCAGCAGCTTAGTAGGGAATTCACCCCTCCACTTT. Its translation: CASSLVGNSPLHF.

The chain carries TRBV20-1 and TRBJ1-1; weak D call: TRBD1 (6 bases). The germline CDR1 and CDR2 sequences are DFQATT and SNEGSKA (reference sequence). Between the trimmed V and J ends, which lost 6 bases and 9 bases, there was a span of 14 bases. The CDR3 is made up of 11 amino acids. The CDR3 spells CSATPGQKAFF. The CDR3 coding sequence is TGCAGTGCCACCCCGGGACAAAAAGCTTTCTTT.

The chain is built from TRBV10-2 and TRBJ2-1; 10 bases are shared with TRBD1. V lost 10 bases and J lost 6; bases outside the gene matches: 21. The CDR3 is made up of 18 amino acids. The germline V gene has CDR1 WSHSY and CDR2 SAAADI. CDR3 in DNA: TGCGCCACCCTAAAATTTCCTCCGGGACAGGGGCGTCTCAATGAGCAGTTCTTC. Protein: CATLKFPPGQGRLNEQFF.

This clone was detected once. The chain uses TRBV18 and TRBJ2-3; perhaps TRBD2 as D (5 bases). Germline V lookup: CDR1 KGHSH, CDR2 LQKENI. The CDR3 spans 15 residues. Trimming removed 3 bases from V and 4 bases from J, with 14 bases in between. The CDR3 spells CASSPKRPEADTQYF. CDR3 nucleotide sequence: TGTGCCAGCTCACCGAAGCGGCCAGAGGCAGATACGCAGTATTTT.